This T cell receptor (beta chain) was sequenced in a study of control samples from healthy donors and cancer patients (dated by TCRdb to about 2020). For this clone: Its antigen specificity is not known. It has no much larger one-base neighbor in the sample; base qualities were not kept.

After removal of 8 bases from V and 5 bases from J, the junction retains 8 bases not matched to a gene. The CDR3 contains 14 residues, cysteine and phenylalanine counted. The only DNA kept is the CDR3, 42 bases in frame from the first base. Sequences LNHDA (CDR1) and SQIVND (CDR2) are obtained from the germline V gene (reference sequence). The library was generated by the immunoSEQ multiplex PCR assay. Entries here come from immuneACCESS through TCRdb and include only in-frame sequences with V and J called. Some clones fail to appear in such tables; in the studies checked, an unresolved V gene covers under half of the shortfall, and the cause of the remainder is unknown. The sample table shows roughly 150,000 clones, and roughly 88% are seen once. Approximately 1.7% of the sample goes to the ten largest clones.

The clonotype was recovered from a man aged 18 to 35 in good health. The sequencing sample was made of blood. The sequence is built from TRBV19 and TRBJ2-3, and 9 junctional nucleotides match TRBD2. The nucleotide sequence is given as TGTGCCAGTCAGACTAGCGGAGGGGTAGATACGCAGTATTTT. It is translated as CASQTSGGVDTQYF.